Shown below are 3 T cell receptor beta chains from a single sample sequenced in a study of shared clonotypes between healthy human individuals. Repertoires were generated with immunoSEQ multiplex PCR, while TCRdb's copy carries only in-frame clones and drops some. The table records 950,000 to 1,200,000 clones, approximately 75% of them present only once. Sequencing was carried out using memory CD4+ T cells from PBMCs. Noted subset: CD45RA-negative fraction. Receptor source: a man in his late teens or twenties in good health. Some clones in this sample may be carry-over from other donors' samples.

This chain uses TRBV21-1 with TRBJ1-4; TRBD1 is the table's D call, not checked against the DNA. TRBV21-1 is a pseudogene segment. This CDR3 is built from 16 residues. CDR3 bases: TGTGCCAGCCTTCCGGGCCAAACAGGGGATAATGAAAAACTGTTTTTT. Translating it yields CASLPGQTGDNEKLFF.

The V and J genes are TRBV28 and TRBJ1-4; 10 positions agree with TRBD1. The germline V gene has CDR1 MDHEN and CDR2 SYDVKM. CDR3 length equals 15 residues. Losses at the gene ends were 3 bases for V and 8 bases for J; bases not matched to a gene: 6. The CDR3 loop is CASSLRQGAGEKLFF. The CDR3 region has the DNA TGTGCCAGCAGTTTGCGACAGGGGGCAGGGGAAAAACTGTTTTTT.

The V gene is TRBV28, the J gene TRBJ2-5, with 12 bases identical to TRBD2. Trimming cost V 10 bases and J 9 bases; bases outside gene matches: 6. Germline CDR1 is MDHEN and CDR2 is SYDVKM. CDR3 length: 12 residues. CDR3 in amino acids: CAIETSGRPQYF. In nucleotides, the CDR3 is TGTGCCATCGAGACTAGCGGGAGACCCCAGTACTTC.